The 26 T cell receptor beta chains below were found in one sample sequenced in a study of cytomegalovirus exposure and HLA in healthy donors. The PCR made use of 60 Vbeta and 13 Jbeta primers. The method was immunoSEQ multiplex PCR; TCRdb's version includes in-frame clones alone and lacks a portion of them. The table lists around 90,000 clones, less than 80% of them singletons. The specimen was PBMCs. All receptors come from a woman aged 45-59 years in good health and CMV-seropositive.

The chain uses TRBV7-2 and TRBJ1-5, with a tentative D call TRBD1 (5 bases). The CDR3 totals 13 residues. Trimming cost V 4 bases and J 4 bases, with 8 bases left between them. CDR1 is SGHTA, CDR2 FQGNSA, per germline. CDR3 protein: CASSSGWNQPQHF. The DNA of the CDR3 is TGTGCCAGCAGCTCAGGGTGGAATCAGCCCCAGCATTTT.

This chain connects TRBV28 to TRBJ1-6; D is unclear. V dropped 3 bases and J dropped 9 bases, with 6 bases sitting between them. The CDR3 has 12 amino acids. Germline CDR1 reads MDHEN; CDR2 reads SYDVKM. This chain's CDR3 is CASSFVASPLHF. CDR3 nucleotides: TGTGCCAGCAGTTTCGTGGCTTCACCCCTCCACTTT.

The chain employs TRBV5-8 and TRBJ2-5; TRBD1 agrees at 8 bases. Germline CDR1 is SGHTS and CDR2 is YDEGEE. This CDR3 is built from 16 residues. With 0 bases clipped from V and 5 bases from J, the junction kept 9 bases outside the gene matches. The DNA of the CDR3 is TGTGCCAGCAGCTTGGGTACAGGGGGACGGTCGGAGACCCAGTACTTC. The encoded protein is CASSLGTGGRSETQYF.

The chain has TRBV30 and TRBJ1-2; possible D gene TRBD1, 5 bases. V dropped 3 bases and J dropped 0 bases, with 14 bases sitting between them. Germline V gene sequence: CDR1 GTSNPN, CDR2 SVGIG (reference sequence). The CDR3 covers 15 residues. The CDR3 bases are TGTGCCTGGAGGCCCCCGGGGGGGGCTAACTATGGCTACACCTTC. It translates to CAWRPPGGANYGYTF.

This chain joins TRBV5-1 and TRBJ1-1; 7 bases align to TRBD1. The CDR3 is 13 residues long. Germline lookup yields CDR1 SGHRS and CDR2 YFSETQ. V lost 7 bases and J lost 3; bases outside the gene matches: 6. In nucleotides, the CDR3 is TGCGCCAGCGTCGGGCAGGGGGACACTGAAGCTTTCTTT. Protein: CASVGQGDTEAFF.

This clone was seen more than once but under ten times. The chain has TRBV6-5 and TRBJ1-1; possible D gene TRBD1, 6 bases. The CDR3 has 12 amino acids. Germline V gene data show CDR1 as MNHEY and CDR2 as SVGAGI. Trimming left V 6 bases short and J 9 bases short, with 14 bases between. The CDR3 sequence is CASSPRQDKAFF. CDR3 nucleotide sequence: TGTGCCAGCAGCCCTAGACAGGATAAAGCTTTCTTT.

The chain uses TRBV9 and TRBJ1-1, with D possibly being TRBD1 (6 bases). CDR3 size: 15 residues. V was cut by 0 bases and J by 4 bases, with 13 bases left in between. CDR1 is SGDLS, CDR2 YYNGEE, per germline. CDR3 sequence: CASSVVQGFSTEAFF. As DNA, the CDR3 is TGTGCCAGCAGCGTAGTTCAGGGGTTCAGCACTGAAGCTTTCTTT.

The chain carries TRBV5-4 and TRBJ2-7, with 9 bases identical to TRBD2. The germline V gene has CDR1 SGHNT and CDR2 YYREEE (reference sequence). CDR3 length: 14 residues. The trim removed 3 bases at V and 2 bases at J, leaving 3 bases unmatched. The CDR3 nucleotides read TGTGCCAGCAGCTCGGCGGGGGGGCCCTACGAGCAGTACTTC. Translating gives CASSSAGGPYEQYF.

V gene TRBV2 combines with J gene TRBJ2-7; the match to TRBD1 covers 7 bases. This CDR3 comprises 15 residues. Germline V lookup: CDR1 SNHLY, CDR2 FYNNEI. V lost 3 bases, J lost 0 bases, and 5 bases stayed unmatched. In DNA form, the CDR3 reads TGTGCCAGCAGTGAGGGCCGGGACAGCTCCTACGAGCAGTACTTC. It translates to CASSEGRDSSYEQYF.

The chain recombines TRBV28 with TRBJ1-2, with a tentative D call TRBD1 (5 bases). V gave up 3 bases and J gave up 6 bases, with 17 bases separating them. CDR1 and CDR2 from the germline V gene are MDHEN and SYDVKM. This CDR3 has 15 residues. The CDR3 loop reads CASSFPRVVVDGYTF. In nucleotides, the CDR3 is TGTGCCAGCAGTTTCCCCAGGGTGGTTGTGGATGGCTACACCTTC.

This chain joins TRBV10-1 and TRBJ2-5; 13 bases map to TRBD2. CDR1 and CDR2 (germline): WNHNN, SYGVQD (reference sequence). The trim removed 6 bases at V and 2 bases at J, leaving 6 bases unmatched. The CDR3 loop spans 16 amino acids. The CDR3 spells CASSPKLAGGQETQYF. CDR3 coding DNA: TGCGCCAGCAGCCCTAAACTAGCGGGGGGGCAAGAGACCCAGTACTTC.

The genes are TRBV5-1 and TRBJ1-3; no clear D. V lost 0 bases and J 2 bases, leaving 9 bases between the germline ends. CDR3 size: 15 residues. From germline, CDR1 is SGHRS and CDR2 YFSETQ. This chain's CDR3 is CASSLGAEAGNTIYF. In nucleotides, the CDR3 is TGCGCCAGCAGCTTGGGAGCGGAGGCTGGAAACACCATATATTTT.

This clone was observed a handful of times. This rearrangement joins TRBV5-6 to TRBJ2-5; 9 bases map to TRBD1. The germline CDR1 and CDR2 sequences are SGHDT and YYEEEE. The trim removed 4 bases at V and 5 bases at J, leaving 9 bases unmatched. The CDR3 is made up of 15 amino acids. CDR3 loop: CASSLGTGQGETQYF. CDR3 nucleotides: TGTGCCAGCAGCCTCGGGACAGGGCAGGGGGAGACCCAGTACTTC. The full variable domain, with the rest looked up from reference TRBV5-6 and TRBJ2-5, is DAGVTQSPTHLIKTRGQQVTLRCSPKSGHDTVSWYQQALGQGPQFIFQYYEEEERQRGNFPDRFSGHQFPNYSSELNVNALLLGDSALYLCASSLGTGQGETQYFGPGTRLLVL.

The V gene is TRBV4-3, the J gene TRBJ2-2, with D hard to call. There are 13 residues in the CDR3. Germline CDR1 is LGHNA and CDR2 is YSLEER. The V end was cut by 1 base, the J end by 6 bases, with 6 bases between. Here the CDR3 DNA reads TGCGCCAGCAGCCAAGCTAGATCCGGGGAGCTGTTTTTT. The encoded protein is CASSQARSGELFF.

This chain connects TRBV6-5 to TRBJ1-1; no firm D call. Germline CDR1 reads MNHEY; CDR2 reads SVGAGI. This CDR3 spans 14 amino acids. Deletions cut 5 bases from V and 8 bases from J, with 18 bases between. CDR3 loop: CASSLWADSAEAFF. The DNA for the CDR3 is TGTGCCAGCAGTCTTTGGGCCGATTCGGCCGAAGCTTTCTTT.

There are a few counts of this clone. The chain carries TRBV9 and TRBJ1-2; TRBD1 matches at 8 bases. The V and J ends lost 0 bases and 8 bases, in that order; junction bases with no gene match: 9. Germline CDR1 is SGDLS and CDR2 is YYNGEE. The CDR3 sequence is 15 residues long. CDR3 bases: TGTGCCAGCAGCGTAGCCCCCCGGACAGGGATCGGCTACACCTTC. Translation: CASSVAPRTGIGYTF. Looking up the rest from reference TRBV9 and TRBJ1-2 gives the full variable domain: DSGVTQTPKHLITATGQRVTLRCSPRSGDLSVYWYQQSLDQGLQFLIQYYNGEERAKGNILERFSAQQFPDLHSELNLSSLELGDSALYFCASSVAPRTGIGYTFGSGTRLTVV.

The chain carries TRBV30 and TRBJ2-1; a possible D gene is TRBD1 (5 bases). CDR3 length: 15 amino acids. With 1 base removed from V and 3 bases from J, the gap between germline ends came to 13 bases. CDR1 is GTSNPN, CDR2 SVGIG, per germline (reference sequence). The CDR3 coding sequence is TGTGCCTGGAGTGAGTCAGGGTGGGACTACAATGAGCAGTTCTTC. It specifies CAWSESGWDYNEQFF.

This clone appeared a few times. The J gene is TRBJ1-3, the V gene TRBV18; no clear D gene. In germline, CDR1 is KGHSH, CDR2 LQKENI. The CDR3 consists of 15 residues. V lost 6 bases to trimming and J lost 3 bases, with 15 bases between them. The CDR3 reads CASSPSPSSGNTIYF. CDR3 nucleotides: TGTGCCAGCTCTCCTTCGCCCTCTAGTGGAAACACCATATATTTT.

The chain carries TRBV27 and TRBJ1-1, with D maybe TRBD1 (6 bases). Germline CDR1 and CDR2: MNHEY and SMNVEV (reference sequence). V lost 0 bases, J lost 1 base, and 9 bases lay in between. The CDR3 loop spans 15 amino acids. The DNA for the CDR3 is TGTGCCAGCAGTTTATCGGGGGGGGCGAACACTGAAGCTTTCTTT. Its translation is CASSLSGGANTEAFF.

The chain has TRBV2 and TRBJ2-7; 7 bases align to TRBD1. The CDR3 length is 12 residues. Germline assignment: CDR1 SNHLY and CDR2 FYNNEI. V was clipped by 6 bases and J by 1 base; unmatched bases: 0. The CDR3 sequence is CASRQGSYEQYF. In DNA form, the CDR3 reads TGTGCCAGCAGACAGGGGTCCTACGAGCAGTACTTC.

The chain combines TRBV5-1 with TRBJ2-7; 7 bases are a match to TRBD2. The germline gives CDR1 SGHRS, CDR2 YFSETQ. The CDR3 consists of 15 residues. V shed 4 bases, J shed 3 bases, and the junction held 10 bases outside the gene matches. CDR3 coding DNA: TGCGCCAGCAGCCAGGGACCGGGGGGATTCTACGAGCAGTACTTC. Translating it yields CASSQGPGGFYEQYF.

The chain employs TRBV28 and TRBJ1-2; 7 positions match TRBD1. The CDR3 sequence is 16 residues long. CDR1 and CDR2 (germline): MDHEN, SYDVKM. With 1 base clipped from V and 4 bases from J, the junction kept 9 bases outside the gene matches. CDR3 region: CASSLYREQGFYGYTF. CDR3 nucleotides: TGTGCCAGCAGTTTATATAGGGAACAGGGGTTCTATGGCTACACCTTC.

The J gene is TRBJ1-5, the V gene TRBV6-1, with no clear D. The CDR3 is 13 residues long. The V gene's germline CDR1 is MNHNS and CDR2 SASEGT. V lost 7 bases and J lost 9, with 16 bases in between. CDR3 residues: CASIVDVRGPQHF. The CDR3 DNA reads TGTGCCAGCATAGTAGACGTTCGGGGGCCCCAGCATTTT.

This clone was detected a few times. The V and J genes are TRBV19 and TRBJ2-3; D perhaps matches TRBD2 (5 bases). The V and J ends lost 1 base and 5 bases respectively, with 13 bases between them. CDR3 length equals 15 residues. The germline CDR1 and CDR2 sequences are LNHDA and SQIVND (reference sequence). In nucleotides, the CDR3 is TGTGCCAGTAGTATAGCACTAGGGTGGGTAGATACGCAGTATTTT. As protein: CASSIALGWVDTQYF.

CDR3: CASSLPASGAAGELFF. DNA for the CDR3: TGTGCCAGCAGCTTACCGGCCTCAGGGGCGGCCGGGGAGCTGTTTTTT. The rearrangement joins TRBV7-6 to TRBJ2-2; a possible D gene is TRBD1 (6 bases). CDR3 length: 16 residues. CDR1 is SGHVS, CDR2 FNYEAQ, per germline. Trimming cost V 2 bases and J 6 bases, with 16 bases left between them.

CDR3: CASSGDGVNTEAFF. As DNA, the CDR3 is TGTGCCAGCAGCGGAGACGGGGTGAACACTGAAGCTTTCTTT. The V gene is TRBV11-2, the J gene TRBJ1-1; the D is unclear. The CDR3 runs 14 residues. Germline V lookup: CDR1 SGHAT, CDR2 FQNNGV. V lost 5 bases and J lost 0, with 10 bases in between.